What follows describes a single TCR beta chain. It was with 60 Vbeta and 13 Jbeta primers that the PCR ran. The data were produced by immunoSEQ multiplex PCR, yet TCRdb's version contains in-frame clones alone and is incomplete. The data contain about 130,000 clones, around 80% of them singletons. This entry comes from a study of cytomegalovirus exposure and HLA in healthy donors. Trimming pared 0 bases from V and 8 bases from J, leaving 11 bases between. The CDR3 covers 14 residues. Germline CDR1 is LGHNA and CDR2 is YNFKEQ. This sequence joins TRBV4-2 and TRBJ2-1, with D maybe TRBD2 (6 bases). The receptor was derived from a human donor in good health. The sample consisted of PBMCs. The DNA of the CDR3 is TGTGCCAGCAGCCAAGAGGGACTCCTCGATGAGCAGTTCTTC. This sequence encodes CASSQEGLLDEQFF.